These T cell receptor beta chains were read from a single sample in a study of blood T cells in healthy people across ages. Using its own MiXCR run on the 5' RACE reads, TCRdb lists one record per CDR3 protein. The sample lists some 800,000 distinct CDR3 sequences; around two fifths were seen once. The material sequenced was blood. The origin of the receptors is a man between 60 and 75 years old in good health. CDR3s include the opening cysteine and the closing phenylalanine or tryptophan. The order of the fields is V gene, D gene, clone size, J gene, CDR3 protein, CDR3 DNA. The D gene is left open where the match is weak. Clone sizes are given selectively: once, few, many, or a class where the clone is expanded.

v_call: TRBV25-1; d_call: .; clone_size: many; j_call: TRBJ2-7; cdr3_aa: CASSVEEGSYEQYF; cdr3_nt: TGTGCCAGCAGTGTAGAAGAAGGGTCCTACGAGCAGTACTTC
v_call: TRBV20-1; d_call: .; clone_size: few; j_call: TRBJ2-7; cdr3_aa: CSARVPQFYEQYF; cdr3_nt: TGCAGTGCTAGAGTTCCTCAGTTCTACGAGCAGTACTTC
v_call: TRBV12-5; d_call: .; clone_size: .; j_call: TRBJ2-5; cdr3_aa: CASGLAQQGTETQYF; cdr3_nt: TGTGCTAGTGGTTTGGCCCAACAGGGAACGGAGACCCAGTACTTC
v_call: TRBV11-2; d_call: TRBD2; clone_size: .; j_call: TRBJ2-4; cdr3_aa: CASSFTSGREGKNIQYF; cdr3_nt: TGTGCCAGCAGCTTCACCTCTGGGAGGGAAGGCAAAAACATTCAGTACTTC
v_call: TRBV6-2/TRBV6-3; d_call: TRBD1; clone_size: .; j_call: TRBJ1-2; cdr3_aa: CANSSASGGSYGYTF; cdr3_nt: TGTGCCAACAGTTCCGCCTCAGGGGGCTCCTATGGCTACACCTTC
v_call: TRBV11-2; d_call: TRBD2; clone_size: .; j_call: TRBJ2-1; cdr3_aa: CASSLVLAGTSYNEQFF; cdr3_nt: TGTGCCAGCAGCTTAGTACTAGCGGGGACCTCCTACAATGAGCAGTTCTTC
v_call: TRBV20-1; d_call: TRBD1; clone_size: .; j_call: TRBJ1-5; cdr3_aa: CSAGGQEIVAQHF; cdr3_nt: TGCAGTGCTGGGGGACAGGAGATTGTGGCCCAGCATTTT
v_call: TRBV27; d_call: TRBD1; clone_size: few; j_call: TRBJ2-7; cdr3_aa: CASSSGQGHTYEQYF; cdr3_nt: TGTGCCAGCAGTTCGGGACAGGGTCATACCTACGAGCAGTACTTC
v_call: TRBV29-1; d_call: .; clone_size: few; j_call: TRBJ2-1; cdr3_aa: CSVEDPATSYNEQFF; cdr3_nt: TGCAGCGTTGAAGATCCGGCAACATCCTACAATGAGCAGTTCTTC
v_call: TRBV27; d_call: TRBD1; clone_size: .; j_call: TRBJ2-7; cdr3_aa: CASSAGQGKQYF; cdr3_nt: TGTGCCAGCAGCGCGGGACAGGGAAAGCAGTACTTC
v_call: TRBV29-1; d_call: TRBD1; clone_size: .; j_call: TRBJ2-6; cdr3_aa: CSVEVWDRDSGANVLTF; cdr3_nt: TGCAGCGTTGAAGTGTGGGACAGAGACTCTGGGGCCAACGTCCTGACTTTC
v_call: TRBV7-9; d_call: .; clone_size: .; j_call: TRBJ2-7; cdr3_aa: CASSLGSQYYEQYF; cdr3_nt: TGTGCCAGCAGCTTAGGTTCCCAATACTACGAGCAGTACTTC
v_call: TRBV5-1; d_call: .; clone_size: .; j_call: TRBJ1-1; cdr3_aa: CASSFTDRATEAFF; cdr3_nt: TGCGCCAGCAGCTTTACGGACAGAGCTACTGAAGCTTTCTTT
v_call: TRBV21-1; d_call: .; clone_size: .; j_call: TRBJ2-5; cdr3_aa: CASSKVHKVGLAGEIQETQYF; cdr3_nt: TGTGCCAGCAGCAAGGTGCACAAGGTTGGACTAGCGGGGGAGATCCAAGAGACCCAGTACTTC
v_call: TRBV5-1; d_call: .; clone_size: few; j_call: TRBJ1-5; cdr3_aa: CASRDSPSNQPQHF; cdr3_nt: TGCGCCAGCAGGGACAGTCCGAGCAATCAGCCCCAGCATTTT
v_call: TRBV7-2; d_call: .; clone_size: .; j_call: TRBJ1-2; cdr3_aa: CAARQEPNYGYTF; cdr3_nt: TGTGCCGCCAGACAGGAGCCTAACTATGGCTACACCTTC
v_call: TRBV6-2/TRBV6-3; d_call: TRBD1; clone_size: many; j_call: TRBJ2-2; cdr3_aa: CASRDRGANTGELFF; cdr3_nt: TGTGCCAGCAGGGACAGGGGAGCGAACACCGGGGAGCTGTTTTTT
v_call: TRBV20-1; d_call: TRBD2; clone_size: .; j_call: TRBJ2-3; cdr3_aa: CSARDLAGAGDTQYF; cdr3_nt: TGCAGTGCTAGAGATCTAGCGGGGGCGGGGGATACGCAGTATTTT
v_call: TRBV12-3/TRBV12-4; d_call: .; clone_size: few; j_call: TRBJ2-6; cdr3_aa: CASSRAGTGANVLTF; cdr3_nt: TGTGCCAGCAGTCGGGCAGGGACCGGGGCCAACGTCCTGACTTTC
v_call: TRBV12-3/TRBV12-4; d_call: .; clone_size: .; j_call: TRBJ2-3; cdr3_aa: CASSFPGGHTQYF; cdr3_nt: TGTGCCAGCAGCTTCCCCGGGGGGCATACGCAGTATTTT
v_call: TRBV14; d_call: .; clone_size: few; j_call: TRBJ2-7; cdr3_aa: CASSQDPGVPTYEQYF; cdr3_nt: TGTGCCAGCAGCCAAGATCCCGGGGTCCCCACCTACGAGCAGTACTTC
v_call: TRBV29-1; d_call: .; clone_size: .; j_call: TRBJ2-3; cdr3_aa: CSVVATTDTQYF; cdr3_nt: TGCAGCGTTGTAGCCACTACAGATACGCAGTATTTT
v_call: TRBV7-2; d_call: .; clone_size: few; j_call: TRBJ2-6; cdr3_aa: CASSSRGDIRSGANVLTF; cdr3_nt: TGTGCCAGCAGCTCCCGAGGGGACATACGCTCTGGGGCCAACGTCCTGACTTTC
v_call: TRBV20-1; d_call: .; clone_size: .; j_call: TRBJ2-3; cdr3_aa: CSARVPGSGTDTQYF; cdr3_nt: TGCAGTGCCAGAGTACCAGGGAGCGGGACAGATACGCAGTATTTT
v_call: TRBV20-1; d_call: .; clone_size: .; j_call: TRBJ1-2; cdr3_aa: CSARDDPRGTLNGYTF; cdr3_nt: TGCAGTGCTAGAGATGATCCTCGGGGTACCCTTAATGGCTACACCTTC
v_call: TRBV3-1; d_call: .; clone_size: .; j_call: TRBJ2-5; cdr3_aa: CASSPGEQRQETQYF; cdr3_nt: TGTGCCAGCAGCCCCGGGGAACAACGTCAAGAGACCCAGTACTTC
v_call: TRBV12-3/TRBV12-4; d_call: TRBD2; clone_size: few; j_call: TRBJ2-3; cdr3_aa: CASSWAGVTDTQYF; cdr3_nt: TGTGCCAGCAGTTGGGCGGGGGTCACAGATACGCAGTATTTT
v_call: TRBV18; d_call: TRBD1; clone_size: .; j_call: TRBJ2-5; cdr3_aa: CASSPDRGKETQYF; cdr3_nt: TGTGCCAGCTCACCAGACAGGGGAAAAGAGACCCAGTACTTC
v_call: TRBV9; d_call: TRBD2; clone_size: few; j_call: TRBJ2-7; cdr3_aa: CASSVEGGGLAGDEQYF; cdr3_nt: TGTGCCAGCAGCGTAGAGGGTGGGGGACTAGCGGGGGACGAGCAGTACTTC
v_call: TRBV4-1; d_call: TRBD1; clone_size: .; j_call: TRBJ2-7; cdr3_aa: CASSQKGTDSYEQYF; cdr3_nt: TGCGCCAGCAGCCAAAAGGGGACAGACTCCTACGAGCAGTACTTC
v_call: TRBV30; d_call: .; clone_size: once; j_call: TRBJ1-2; cdr3_aa: CAWTGQANYGYTF; cdr3_nt: TGTGCCTGGACAGGGCAAGCTAACTATGGCTACACCTTC